This T cell receptor beta chain was captured by sequencing in a study of T cells in Graves' hyperthyroidism and ophthalmopathy. Study observations and caveats: Ophthalmopathy could be told apart from stable hyperthyroidism with a 13 V-J model.

Investigators excluded patients with uncontrolled infection, other autoimmune disease, pregnancy or lactation. The germline V gene encodes CDR1 MNHNS and CDR2 SASEGT. This CDR3 comprises 13 residues. Deletions cut 4 bases from V and 1 base from J, with 7 bases between. TCR beta CDR3 regions were amplified from RNA. HTBI primers were the set used in a first-round RT-PCR of the TCR CDR3. Using its own MiXCR run on the multiplex PCR reads, TCRdb lists one record per CDR3 protein. The sample lists 300,000 to 450,000 distinct CDR3 sequences; approximately 15% were seen once. As to this clonotype: Its specificity is not known.

Sequenced material: blood. The J gene is TRBJ2-5, the V gene TRBV6-1; no clear D gene. This clonotype was obtained from a woman aged 25 to 39 with Graves' ophthalmopathy. Written as DNA, the CDR3 is TGTGCCAGCAGTGGTCACCTCCAAGAGACCCAGTACTTC. The encoded protein is CASSGHLQETQYF.